The entry below gives a single T cell receptor (beta chain) sequence along with its context. Its antigen is unknown. No base qualities exist here, and no much larger clone lies one base off it. The CDR3, cysteine through phenylalanine, is 15 amino acids long. This entry keeps only the CDR3 DNA: 45 bases, framed from base 1. Compared with germline, V lacks 1 base and J lacks 9 bases; bases without a gene match: 5. CDR1 and CDR2, looked up from the germline V gene, are SGHTA and FQGNSA. This sample stems from a study of cytomegalovirus exposure and HLA in healthy donors (dated by TCRdb to about 2017). Regarding the complete study: An earlier analysis of approximately 640 of the donors reported roughly 300 Gb of sequence data and around 110 million unique TCR beta sequences from around 200 million T cells. A separate validation cohort of roughly 130 different subjects was used in addition to the roughly 700-subject first cohort. Among the roughly 400 genotyped donors, more than 70% belonged to the genetic ancestry cluster associated with self-reported Caucasian donors. An earlier analysis of 587 of the donors used high-throughput TCR beta sequencing to judge whether each TCR beta V gene segment behaved as functional or pseudogenic. A later analysis re-analyzed previously published TCR beta repertoires from about 730 donors and added high-resolution HLA genotyping to study TCR occurrence patterns. All discovery cohort repertoires had been generated on a single sequencing platform. Both class I and class II loci were covered by HLA typing, at four-digit resolution. Using immunosequencing, the study profiled T cell repertoires from 500 to 800 subjects and related those repertoires to cytomegalovirus serostatus. On average, roughly 240,000 unique TCR beta nucleotide sequences were sequenced per donor among roughly 430 genotyped donors of the cohort, with roughly 20% of those sequences being non-productive. A later genetic analysis took genome-wide SNP genotypes for 398 of the 666 donors and used that subset as a discovery cohort. Donor age, sex, ethnicity and CMV serostatus were compiled together with the repertoire data. Roughly 300 gigabases of sequencing data and about 92 million unique TCR sequences made up an early release that covered under 750 HLA-typed donors. The study combined high-throughput TCR immunosequencing, statistical association of individual TCRs with disease status, and machine learning to predict cytomegalovirus infection status. The number of donors typed differed by locus, with about 620-630 for A, B, C, DRB1 and DQB1, about 500 for DQA1, 600 to 610 for DPA1, and about 450 for DPB1. The later analysis used no new phenotypic data to find candidate immune exposures, relying instead on TCR beta sequences and their occurrence across donors. The study aimed to test whether signatures of past pathogen exposure could be identified by cataloging public T cell receptors. Because of strong linkage in the cohort, roughly 5 DR-DQ haplotypes were treated as single units for association and clustering. What the study reported, not specific to this receptor: Because the 87-base-pair reads could not distinguish some IMGT-functional V segments, including TRBV6-2 and TRBV6-3, those segments were excluded. Only TCR beta chains were sequenced in this cohort, and the absence of alpha or paired-chain data limited detectable features. Assigning TCR associations to individual alleles was difficult when HLA alleles, especially DR and DQ, strongly co-occurred. Cytomegalovirus status was reported to be diagnosed by the classifier with high specificity and sensitivity in both the original and validation cohorts. A group of highly shared sequence variants was considered likely to be a technical artifact of the sequencing pipeline. Because some donors lacked HLA typing at each locus, the association tests relied only on the typed subset. Three of the identified cytomegalovirus-associated TCR beta chains were confirmed in vitro to be specific for cytomegalovirus antigens. According to a later analysis, parvovirus B19, influenza, CMV and Epstein-Barr virus appeared linked to several top co-occurrence clusters. Broadly in line with IMGT annotations, most TCR beta V segments showed up in productive rearrangements about 87% or about 30% of the time in an earlier analysis of about 500 of the donors. For the cohort, immune exposure information was limited to CMV serostatus. Most TCR sequences were observed very rarely across donors, whereas some public TCRs were present in many individuals. The presence/absence analyses assumed that sequencing depth was roughly uniform across donors, and that assumption may not be true. The earlier analysis of almost 600 of the donors excluded 15 to 20 rarely observed V segments, including chromosome 9 orphons, because counts were too low. A further reported finding was that TCR beta sequences accurately predicted the HLA-A and HLA-B alleles for most subjects in the first cohort. Correlated functional status among segregating V segments might be attributable to linkage disequilibrium, but an unknown experimental factor could not be ruled out. Most CMV-associated TCR beta chains appeared to be HLA-restricted in a later analysis, and the HLA associations seemed to be driven largely by CMV exposure. V-gene and J-gene trimming of TCR beta chains was associated with a missense DCLRE1C variant in a later genetic analysis, and the association was replicated in an independent cohort. According to the authors, the approach could potentially be generalized to other disease states and immunological phenotypes. Specific HLA alleles were associated with roughly 17,000 TCR beta sequences at a false discovery rate of 0.05 in a later analysis. The study gave a list of about 170 TCR beta chains associated with cytomegalovirus. In a later genetic analysis, fewer N-insertions in productive TCRs were reported among donors in an Asian-associated ancestry cluster than the roughly 640-donor mean. A later analysis found that HLA-associated TCR beta chains were more clonally expanded and had lower generation probabilities than equally common non-associated chains. In a later analysis, the rate of TCR association differed among HLA loci, with DRB1 alleles having the most associated TCRs and HLA-C alleles having the fewest.

In total, roughly 710 healthy bone marrow donors made up the cohort. Cohort members were all nominally healthy when sampled, although unrecorded immune exposures were likely present. The donor was CMV seronegative and belonged to the group of 350 to 400 seronegative cohort members. Every donor gave a peripheral blood sample, and the peripheral blood mononuclear cells from that sample were used for TCR beta sequencing. Genomic DNA was extracted from the blood cell samples with the Qiagen DNeasy Blood Extraction Kit. Library generation was performed with the immunoSEQ multiplex PCR assay. For the multiplex PCR, a mixture combining 60 forward primers for TCR Vbeta segments and 13 reverse primers for TCR Jbeta segments was used. Amplification of the CDR3 region of rearranged TCR beta genes was performed with a multiplex PCR assay on genomic DNA. On the Illumina HiSeq System, the amplified TCR beta libraries were sequenced as 87-base-pair reads. Regarding the original processing steps: In a later analysis, tens of millions of unique TCR beta chains were counted across the approximately 670 repertoires, and approximately 11 million of these chains were shared by at least two donors. A nearest-neighbor algorithm error-corrected the raw reads and collapsed the reads into unique sequences, merging closely related sequences to remove PCR and sequencing errors. V, D and J gene segments were assigned by aligning CDR3 sequences to IMGT reference sequences. Each retained sequence needed at least a six-nucleotide match to both a V gene segment and a J gene segment. Rearrangements were called productive when the CDR3 lacked stop codons and stayed in frame with V and J; all others were non-productive. Following IMGT convention, CDR3 was defined as the stretch from the second conserved V-encoded cysteine up to the conserved J-encoded phenylalanine. The earlier analysis of 550 to 650 of the donors excluded any sequence lacking an unambiguous match to a single V gene segment. In an earlier analysis of a few hundred of the donors, V segments were called functional above 56.7% productive rearrangements and were called segregating when the between-donor standard deviation exceeded 5%. A statistical classification framework was built to diagnose cytomegalovirus status from the catalog of TCR beta chain sequences. A later analysis assigned V and J genes by comparing TCR nucleotide sequences with IMGT/GENE-DB human TR gene sequences. A later analysis assigned CDR3 sequences and most-parsimonious VDJ recombination scenarios with the TCRdist pipeline. A later analysis defined each TCR beta chain by its CDR3 amino acid sequence plus V-gene family, and excluded reads lacking a unique V-gene family. A later analysis removed several hundred highly shared, low-generation-probability nucleotide sequences to deal with suspected cross-contamination and a sequencing artifact. For each public chain, a later analysis derived a clonal expansion index from normalized ranks of inferred template counts within each repertoire. Generation probabilities in a later analysis came from a VDJ recombination model fitted to out-of-frame rearrangements, and those results were checked against IGoR. A later analysis scored TCR-TCR, TCR-HLA and TCR-CMV co-occurrence with hypergeometric tests, applying a repertoire-size bias correction to TCR pairs. To estimate false discovery rates, a later analysis permuted the HLA or CMV assignments 20 times. In a later analysis, co-occurring TCRs were grouped with DBSCAN, and TCRdist sequence similarity was added when clustering was performed within HLA-allele-positive subsets. Repertoires with fewer than 30,000 or more than 120,000 public chains were left out of co-occurrence clustering, as were five repertoires with anomalous nucleotide sharing. TCRdb took over this immuneACCESS table, retaining in-frame rearrangements with V and J assigned. Such tables are incomplete; in checked studies, under half of the missing clones stem from an unresolved V gene, and the remainder is unexplained. V and J calls and clone size are copied from that table; D and trimming were computed from the DNA. The sample yields under 150,000 clones; approximately 87% were counted once. The ten largest clones add up to less than 2% of the sample.

The sequence derives from a man aged 35 to 55 in good health and CMV-seronegative. In this chain, TRBV7-2 is recombined with TRBJ1-6; 8 central nucleotides agree with TRBD1. Sequences were obtained from PBMCs. In nucleotide form, the sequence is TGTGCCAGCAGCTTAGAGGACAGGGTTGTTTCACCCCTCCACTTT. It specifies CASSLEDRVVSPLHF.